This T cell receptor (beta chain) was captured by sequencing in a study of cytomegalovirus exposure and HLA in healthy donors. Study background: Earlier results showed roughly 120 million unique TCR beta sequences derived from roughly 190 million T cells. Study-level findings and limits: Previous analysis showed most TCR beta V segments were productive about 87% or about 30% of the time.

Primers: 60 Vbeta forward and 13 Jbeta reverse. Assay: immunoSEQ multiplex PCR; the TCRdb copy retains only in-frame clones and omits some. The sample includes approximately 53,000 clones, around 82% of them seen just once. Note on this clone: Antigen specificity is unknown.

This CDR3 region has 13 residues. V was clipped by 8 bases and J by 6 bases, with 13 bases between them. Germline CDR1 reads SNHLY; CDR2 reads FYNNEI. The TCR originated in a man aged 25-45 years in good health and CMV-seropositive. Material for sequencing was PBMCs. V and J are TRBV2 and TRBJ1-4; D uncertain. The CDR3 spells CASLRERDEKLFF. As DNA, the CDR3 is TGTGCCAGCCTACGGGAAAGGGATGAAAAACTGTTTTTT.